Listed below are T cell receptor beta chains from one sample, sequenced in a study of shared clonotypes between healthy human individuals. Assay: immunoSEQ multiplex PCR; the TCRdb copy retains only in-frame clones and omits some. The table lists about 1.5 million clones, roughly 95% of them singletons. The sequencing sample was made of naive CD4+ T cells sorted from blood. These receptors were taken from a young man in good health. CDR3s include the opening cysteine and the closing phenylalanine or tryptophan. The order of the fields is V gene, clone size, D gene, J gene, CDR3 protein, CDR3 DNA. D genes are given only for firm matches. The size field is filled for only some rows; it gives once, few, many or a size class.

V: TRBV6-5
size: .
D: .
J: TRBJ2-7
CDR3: CASSPSLQGAGEQYF
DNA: TGTGCCAGCAGCCCCTCTCTCCAGGGAGCTGGCGAGCAGTACTTC

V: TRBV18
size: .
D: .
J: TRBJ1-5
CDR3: CASSPLPPGISQPQHF
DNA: TGTGCCAGCTCACCCCTCCCACCAGGGATCAGTCAGCCCCAGCATTTT

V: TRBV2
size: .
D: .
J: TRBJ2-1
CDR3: CASSEGSAGGLNEQFF
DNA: TGTGCCAGCAGTGAAGGTTCGGCAGGAGGGCTCAATGAGCAGTTCTTC

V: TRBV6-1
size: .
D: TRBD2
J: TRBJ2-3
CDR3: CASSGTSGRRPWYF
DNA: TGTGCCAGCAGTGGGACTAGCGGGCGTCGTCCGTGGTATTTT

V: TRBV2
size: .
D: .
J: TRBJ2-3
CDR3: CASRTGSDTQYF
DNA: TGTGCCAGCCGGACGGGGTCAGATACGCAGTATTTT

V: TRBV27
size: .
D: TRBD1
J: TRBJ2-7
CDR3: CASKTGQGAYEQYF
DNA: TGTGCCAGCAAAACGGGACAGGGGGCCTACGAGCAGTACTTC

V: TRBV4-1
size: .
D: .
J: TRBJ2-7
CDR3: CASSQLTGSYEQYF
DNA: TGCGCCAGCAGCCAACTGACAGGATCCTACGAGCAGTACTTC

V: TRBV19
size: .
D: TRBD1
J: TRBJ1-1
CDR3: CASKQDRGTSEAFF
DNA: TGTGCCAGTAAGCAGGACAGGGGGACCTCTGAAGCTTTCTTT

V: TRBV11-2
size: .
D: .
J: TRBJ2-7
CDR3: CASSHDFGSYEQYF
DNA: TGTGCCAGCAGCCACGATTTCGGATCCTACGAGCAGTACTTC

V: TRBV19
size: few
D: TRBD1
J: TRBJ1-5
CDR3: CASSTKDRGNQPQHF
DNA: TGTGCCAGTAGTACAAAGGACAGGGGAAATCAGCCCCAGCATTTT

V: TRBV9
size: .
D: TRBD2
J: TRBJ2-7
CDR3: CASSVDGLAGEQYF
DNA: TGTGCCAGCAGCGTAGATGGACTAGCGGGCGAGCAGTACTTC

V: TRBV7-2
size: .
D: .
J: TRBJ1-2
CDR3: CASSSARDGEYYGYTF
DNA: TGTGCCAGCAGCTCAGCCCGGGACGGGGAGTACTATGGCTACACCTTC

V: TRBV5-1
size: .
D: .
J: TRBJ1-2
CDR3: CASSLAGNYGYTF
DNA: TGCGCCAGCAGCTTGGCGGGGAACTATGGCTACACCTTC

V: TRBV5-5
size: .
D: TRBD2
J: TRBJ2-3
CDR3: CASSLASGSRTDTQYF
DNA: TGTGCCAGCAGCTTGGCGAGCGGGAGTAGGACAGATACGCAGTATTTT

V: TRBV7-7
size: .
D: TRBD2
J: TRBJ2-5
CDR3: CASSRIAGQETQYF
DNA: TGTGCTAGCAGCCGCATAGCGGGACAAGAGACCCAGTACTTC

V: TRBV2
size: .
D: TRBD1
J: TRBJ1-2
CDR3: CASSERRTGDENGYTF
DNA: TGTGCCAGCAGTGAAAGGAGGACAGGGGATGAGAATGGCTACACCTTC

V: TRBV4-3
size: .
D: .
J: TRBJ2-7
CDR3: CASSQVSSQGEQYF
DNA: TGCGCCAGCAGCCAAGTTTCGTCGCAGGGGGAGCAGTACTTC

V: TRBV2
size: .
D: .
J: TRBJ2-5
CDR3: CASSVEGLLIETQYF
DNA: TGTGCCAGCAGTGTTGAGGGGCTGTTGATAGAGACCCAGTACTTC

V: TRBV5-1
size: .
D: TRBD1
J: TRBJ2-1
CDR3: CASSLTSPGQGGVNEQFF
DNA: TGCGCCAGCAGCTTGACATCTCCGGGACAGGGGGGTGTCAATGAGCAGTTCTTC

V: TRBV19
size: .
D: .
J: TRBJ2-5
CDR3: CASSIVYRGGETQYF
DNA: TGTGCCAGTAGTATTGTCTACAGGGGAGGAGAGACCCAGTACTTC

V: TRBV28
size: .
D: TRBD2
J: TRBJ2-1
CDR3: CASSLTSGRLNEQFF
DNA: TGTGCCAGCAGTTTGACTAGCGGGAGACTCAATGAGCAGTTCTTC

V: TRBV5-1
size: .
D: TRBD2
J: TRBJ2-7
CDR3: CASSLEGTRYEQYF
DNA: TGCGCCAGCAGCTTGGAGGGGACTAGGTACGAGCAGTACTTC

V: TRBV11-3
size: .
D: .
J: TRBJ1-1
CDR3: CASSPTRVNTEAFF
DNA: TGTGCCAGCAGCCCAACCAGGGTGAACACTGAAGCTTTCTTT

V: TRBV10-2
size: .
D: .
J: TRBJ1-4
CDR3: CASSGDWESATNEKLFF
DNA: TGCGCCAGCAGTGGGGACTGGGAATCTGCAACTAATGAAAAACTGTTTTTT

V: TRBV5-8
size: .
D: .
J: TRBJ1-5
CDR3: CASSFLGARSRNQPQHF
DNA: TGTGCCAGCAGCTTTCTGGGGGCGCGAAGTAGGAATCAGCCCCAGCATTTT

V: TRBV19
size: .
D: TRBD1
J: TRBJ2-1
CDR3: CASRDRVYNEQFF
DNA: TGTGCCAGTCGGGACAGGGTCTACAATGAGCAGTTCTTC

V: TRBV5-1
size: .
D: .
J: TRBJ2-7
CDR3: CASSLGQVLNYEQYF
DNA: TGCGCCAGCAGCTTGGGACAGGTTTTAAACTACGAGCAGTACTTC

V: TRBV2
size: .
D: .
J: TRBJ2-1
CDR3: CASGIYNEQFF
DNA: TGTGCCAGTGGGATTTACAATGAGCAGTTCTTC

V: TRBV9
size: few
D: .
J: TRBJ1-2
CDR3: CASSVGGDSYGYTF
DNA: TGTGCCAGCAGCGTTGGAGGGGATAGCTATGGCTACACCTTC

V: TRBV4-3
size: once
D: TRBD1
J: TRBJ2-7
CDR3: CASSQGGTGGEQYF
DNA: TGCGCCAGCAGCCAAGGCGGGACAGGGGGTGAGCAGTACTTC

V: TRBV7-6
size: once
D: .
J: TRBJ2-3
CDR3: CASSRTQHTDTQYF
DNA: TGTGCCAGCAGCCGTACCCAGCACACAGATACGCAGTATTTT

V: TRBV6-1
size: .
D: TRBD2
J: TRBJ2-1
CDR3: CASSARTSGYNEQFF
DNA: TGTGCCAGCAGTGCCCGGACTAGCGGGTACAATGAGCAGTTCTTC

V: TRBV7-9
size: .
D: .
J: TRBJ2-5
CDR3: CASSLAAYQETQYF
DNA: TGTGCCAGCAGCTTAGCGGCCTACCAAGAGACCCAGTACTTC

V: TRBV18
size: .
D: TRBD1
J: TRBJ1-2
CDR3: CASSPDIHRGRGSNYGYTF
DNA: TGTGCCAGCTCACCGGATATCCACAGGGGGCGCGGGAGTAACTATGGCTACACCTTC

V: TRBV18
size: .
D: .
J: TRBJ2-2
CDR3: CASSPNARKAGELFF
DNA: TGTGCCAGCTCACCAAACGCACGAAAGGCCGGGGAGCTGTTTTTT

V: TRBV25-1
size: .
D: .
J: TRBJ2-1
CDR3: CASRGTVSSYNEQFF
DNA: TGTGCCAGCAGGGGGACCGTTAGCTCCTACAATGAGCAGTTCTTC

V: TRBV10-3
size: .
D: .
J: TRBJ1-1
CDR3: CAIWDVAKNTEAFF
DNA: TGTGCCATCTGGGACGTCGCCAAGAACACTGAAGCTTTCTTT

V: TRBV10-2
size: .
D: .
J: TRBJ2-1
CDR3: CASSKMWALEGGPTGYGEQFF
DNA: TGCGCCAGCAGTAAGATGTGGGCACTAGAGGGGGGACCTACGGGATACGGTGAGCAGTTCTTC

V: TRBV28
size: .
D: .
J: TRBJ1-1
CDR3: CASSTTHTEAFF
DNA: TGTGCCAGCAGCACAACTCACACTGAAGCTTTCTTT

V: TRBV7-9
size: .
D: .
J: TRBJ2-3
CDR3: CASSLVLGGTDTQYF
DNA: TGTGCCAGCAGCTTAGTTCTGGGAGGCACAGATACGCAGTATTTT

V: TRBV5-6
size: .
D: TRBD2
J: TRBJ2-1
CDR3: CASSFQREFYNEQFF
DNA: TGTGCCAGCAGCTTCCAGCGGGAGTTTTACAATGAGCAGTTCTTC

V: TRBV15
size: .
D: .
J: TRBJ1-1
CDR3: CATSRDLSQNTEAFF
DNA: TGTGCCACCAGCAGAGATCTCTCACAAAACACTGAAGCTTTCTTT

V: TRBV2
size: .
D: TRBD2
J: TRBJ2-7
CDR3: CASKDIAGGHYEQYF
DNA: TGTGCCAGCAAGGATATAGCGGGAGGCCACTACGAGCAGTACTTC

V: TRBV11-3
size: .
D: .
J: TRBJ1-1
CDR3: CASSRLTNSEAFF
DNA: TGTGCCAGCAGCCGTTTAACGAACTCTGAAGCTTTCTTT

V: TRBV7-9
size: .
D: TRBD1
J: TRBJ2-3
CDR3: CASSLLGTVSTDTQYF
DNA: TGTGCCAGCAGCTTATTGGGGACAGTTAGCACAGATACGCAGTATTTT

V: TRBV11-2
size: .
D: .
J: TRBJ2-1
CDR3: CASSFMERDNEQFF
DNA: TGTGCCAGCAGCTTTATGGAGCGCGACAATGAGCAGTTCTTC

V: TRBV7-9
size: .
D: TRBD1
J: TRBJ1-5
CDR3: CASSHHRGSNQPQHF
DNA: TGTGCCAGCAGCCACCACAGGGGAAGCAATCAGCCCCAGCATTTT

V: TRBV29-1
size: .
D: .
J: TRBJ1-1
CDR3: CSARPTVNTEAFF
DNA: TGCAGCGCACGACCAACAGTGAACACTGAAGCTTTCTTT

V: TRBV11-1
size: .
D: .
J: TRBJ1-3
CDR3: CASSLDFSGNTIYF
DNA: TGTGCCAGCAGCTTAGACTTTTCTGGAAACACCATATATTTT

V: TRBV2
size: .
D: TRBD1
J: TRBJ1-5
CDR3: CASTLTGASNQPQHF
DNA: TGTGCCAGCACACTGACAGGGGCAAGCAATCAGCCCCAGCATTTT

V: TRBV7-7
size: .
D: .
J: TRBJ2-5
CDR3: CASSQLGVGKETQYF
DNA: TGTGCTAGCAGCCAGCTTGGTGTGGGGAAAGAGACCCAGTACTTC

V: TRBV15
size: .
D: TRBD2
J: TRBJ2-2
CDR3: CATSYVFGRLAGAGELFF
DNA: TGTGCCACCTCTTACGTATTCGGACGACTAGCGGGCGCCGGGGAGCTGTTTTTT

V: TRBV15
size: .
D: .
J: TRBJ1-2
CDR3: CATSRAGPGTEYGYTF
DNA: TGTGCCACCAGCAGAGCCGGGCCCGGGACGGAGTATGGCTACACCTTC

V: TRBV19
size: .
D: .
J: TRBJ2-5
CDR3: CASGVGRWETQYF
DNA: TGTGCCAGTGGGGTGGGACGATGGGAGACCCAGTACTTC

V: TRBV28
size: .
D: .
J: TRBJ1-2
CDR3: CASSWTAYGYTF
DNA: TGTGCCAGCAGTTGGACGGCCTATGGCTACACCTTC

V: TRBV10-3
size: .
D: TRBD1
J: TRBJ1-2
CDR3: CAISELTGGSPLGYTF
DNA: TGTGCCATCAGTGAGCTGACAGGGGGGTCTCCCTTGGGCTACACCTTC

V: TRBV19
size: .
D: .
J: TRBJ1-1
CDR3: CASRRADVLGTEAFF
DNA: TGTGCCAGTAGGAGGGCGGACGTACTTGGCACTGAAGCTTTCTTT